The 24 T cell receptor beta chains below were found in one sample sequenced in a study of shared clonotypes between healthy human individuals. Sequencing was performed with immunoSEQ multiplex PCR; in TCRdb, only in-frame clones are kept and a portion is missing. This table has 2 million to 2.5 million clones, about 90% appearing once. Material for sequencing was naive CD4+ T cells from PBMCs. Subset meaning: CD45RA+ positively selected. The receptors come from a man aged 18 to 29 in good health. Some clones in this sample may be carry-over from other donors' samples.

This chain uses TRBV2 with TRBJ2-3; the D gene is possibly TRBD1 (5 bases). This CDR3 region has 14 residues. Trimming stripped 6 bases from V and 7 bases from J, with 17 bases between. CDR1 SNHLY and CDR2 FYNNEI come from the germline V gene. The CDR3 DNA is TGTGCCAGCAGCGGACACCCCCAATTGTATACGCAGTATTTT. This sequence encodes CASSGHPQLYTQYF.

The gene calls are TRBV30 and TRBJ2-7, with D perhaps assigned TRBD1 or TRBD2 (5 bases each). The CDR3 length is 13 residues. Germline-derived CDR1 and CDR2 are GTSNPN and SVGIG (reference sequence). The V end lost 4 bases, the J end lost 3 bases, and 13 bases lay between the germline ends. The CDR3 nucleotides are TGTGCCTGGATTCGGGGCTCGGGCTACGAGCAGTACTTC. Its protein is CAWIRGSGYEQYF.

The V and J genes are TRBV28 and TRBJ2-1; D not certain. This CDR3 contains 15 residues. In germline, CDR1 is MDHEN, CDR2 SYDVKM. V lost 7 bases to trimming and J lost 4 bases, with 17 bases between them. The CDR3 DNA reads TGTGCCAGCACCCAATTGGATGTTCGATACAATGAGCAGTTCTTC. It codes for CASTQLDVRYNEQFF.

CDR3 region: CSVERGGALTDTQYF. CDR3 DNA sequence: TGCAGCGTTGAACGCGGAGGGGCCTTAACAGATACGCAGTATTTT. The chain carries TRBV29-1 and TRBJ2-3; weak D call: TRBD2 (6 bases). The CDR3 sequence is 15 residues long. Trimming shortened V by 2 bases and J by 3 bases, and 15 bases separated the two germline ends. Germline CDR1 and CDR2: SQVTM and ANQGSEA.

The chain uses TRBV7-3 and TRBJ2-1; TRBD2 agrees at 8 bases. This CDR3 is built from 12 residues. V was clipped by 5 bases and J by 10 bases; unmatched bases: 4. The germline CDR1 and CDR2 sequences are SGHTA and FQGTGA. As DNA, the CDR3 is TGTGCCAGCAGCCCCGGGACTAGGGAGCAGTTCTTC. This sequence encodes CASSPGTREQFF.

The chain uses TRBV28 and TRBJ2-3; TRBD2 is a possible D gene (6 bases). Deletions cut 3 bases from V and 4 bases from J, with 14 bases between. Germline CDR1 and CDR2: MDHEN and SYDVKM. This CDR3 contains 15 residues. Here the CDR3 DNA reads TGTGCCAGCAGTTTTACGGGAGAGGGGTCAGATACGCAGTATTTT. This gives the protein CASSFTGEGSDTQYF.

The chain couples TRBV28 to TRBJ2-1; a weak D match, TRBD1 (6 bases). This CDR3 contains 14 residues. Trimming removed 6 bases at V and 9 bases at J, with 18 bases between. CDR1 MDHEN and CDR2 SYDVKM come from the germline V gene. In DNA form, the CDR3 reads TGTGCCAGCAGCCGGGGCACCCGGGACATTGAGCAGTTCTTC. Encoded protein: CASSRGTRDIEQFF.

The genes are TRBV28 and TRBJ1-4; D is unclear. CDR3 length equals 13 residues. The V and J ends lost 6 bases and 0 bases respectively, with 5 bases between them. Germline assignment: CDR1 MDHEN and CDR2 SYDVKM. This CDR3 reads CASRWATNEKLFF. Here the CDR3 DNA reads TGTGCCAGCAGATGGGCAACTAATGAAAAACTGTTTTTT. The variable domain in full, completed from reference TRBV28 and TRBJ1-4, reads DVKVTQSSRYLVKRTGEKVFLECVQDMDHENMFWYRQDPGLGLRLIYFSYDVKMKEKGDIPEGYSVSREKKERFSLILESASTNQTSMYLCASRWATNEKLFFGSGTQLSVL.

Regarding this clone: Other DNA sequences within the sample encode an identical CDR3. The chain links TRBV18 to TRBJ2-1, with 8 bases matching TRBD2. After removal of 3 bases from V and 8 bases from J, the junction contained 6 bases not matched to a gene. CDR3 length: 14 amino acids. Germline CDR1 KGHSH, CDR2 LQKENI. CDR3 nucleotide sequence: TGTGCCAGCTCACCGAGGACTAGCAGGGATGAGCAGTTCTTC. Protein sequence: CASSPRTSRDEQFF.

The chain is built from TRBV7-9 and TRBJ1-1; D uncertain. Germline CDR1 reads SEHNR; CDR2 reads FQNEAQ (reference sequence). Trimming removed 1 base at V and 2 bases at J, with 11 bases between. This CDR3 is 15 amino acids long. The CDR3 DNA reads TGTGCCAGCAGCTTAGTTCCTAGGGAAAACACTGAAGCTTTCTTT. The encoded protein is CASSLVPRENTEAFF.

The chain links TRBV20-1 to TRBJ1-1; tentatively, D is TRBD1 (5 bases). In germline, CDR1 is DFQATT, CDR2 SNEGSKA (reference sequence). V was clipped by 5 bases and J by 11 bases, with 12 bases between them. CDR3 size: 10 residues. The CDR3 spells CSAPGVLAFF. CDR3 coding DNA: TGCAGTGCTCCGGGGGTGTTGGCTTTCTTT.

The V call is TRBV28, the J call TRBJ2-3; TRBD1 aligns across 11 bases. This CDR3 contains 15 residues. The germline V gene encodes CDR1 MDHEN and CDR2 SYDVKM. V lost 7 bases, J lost 5 bases, and 8 bases stayed unmatched. The CDR3 nucleotides read TGTGCCAGCACGGGGGGACAGGGGGTGATAGATACGCAGTATTTT. Translated, it gives CASTGGQGVIDTQYF.

This clone was counted a single time. This rearrangement joins TRBV21-1 to TRBJ2-7. TRBV21-1 is a recognized pseudogene. The CDR3 is 14 amino acids. CDR3 loop: CASSSGGGSYEQYF. The CDR3 DNA reads as TGTGCCAGCAGCTCAGGGGGGGGCTCCTACGAGCAGTACTTC.

The rearrangement uses TRBV7-9 and TRBJ2-7; 13 bases agree with TRBD2. The CDR3 has 16 amino acids. Germline V gene sequence: CDR1 SEHNR, CDR2 FQNEAQ (reference sequence). J gave up 2 bases and V 0 bases, and 1 base lay outside the gene matches. The CDR3 region is CASSLAGLAGAYEQYF. CDR3 nucleotide sequence: TGTGCCAGCAGCTTAGCCGGACTAGCGGGAGCCTACGAGCAGTACTTC.

Written as DNA, the CDR3 is TGTGCCAGCAGGATGGGGCTAGCGAATACCTACGAGCAGTACTTC. Protein: CASRMGLANTYEQYF. The chain is built from TRBV11-2 and TRBJ2-7; D possibly corresponds to TRBD2 (6 bases). This CDR3 is built from 15 residues. Germline V CDR1 and CDR2: SGHAT, FQNNGV. Trimming pared 6 bases from V and 2 bases from J, leaving 17 bases between.

This clone showed up just a few times. This same CDR3 is encoded by further DNA sequences in the sample. The CDR3 bases are TGTGCCAGCAGCGTCGGAAGCTACAATGAGCAGTTCTTC. It translates to CASSVGSYNEQFF. The rearrangement joins TRBV9 to TRBJ2-1; D remains ambiguous. V shed 2 bases and J shed 3 bases, with 6 bases lying between them. This CDR3 has 13 amino acids. Looked up from germline, CDR1 is SGDLS and CDR2 is YYNGEE.

The CDR3 region is CASSGTGLGGTEAFF. DNA of the CDR3: TGTGCCAGCAGCGGAACAGGACTTGGAGGCACTGAAGCTTTCTTT. The chain has TRBV7-9 and TRBJ1-1; TRBD1 might be the D (5 bases). V lost 5 bases and J 4 bases, leaving 17 bases between the germline ends. The CDR3 totals 15 residues. CDR1 is SEHNR and CDR2 is FQNEAQ in the germline V gene (reference sequence).

V is TRBV11-2 and J is TRBJ2-3; maybe TRBD2 (6 bases). The germline V gene has CDR1 SGHAT and CDR2 FQNNGV. The CDR3 is 15 residues long. V lost 4 bases and J 1 base, leaving 12 bases between the germline ends. The CDR3 sequence: CASSYRLDGTDTQYF. The CDR3 bases are TGTGCCAGCAGCTACAGACTAGACGGCACAGATACGCAGTATTTT. Filled out from reference TRBV11-2 and TRBJ2-3, the complete variable domain reads EAGVAQSPRYKIIEKRQSVAFWCNPISGHATLYWYQQILGQGPKLLIQFQNNGVVDDSQLPKDRFSAERLKGVDSTLKIQPAKLEDSAVYLCASSYRLDGTDTQYFGPGTRLTVL.

This clone was seen a single time. The chain has TRBV11-3 and TRBJ2-5; TRBD1 matches 7 bases. The V gene's germline CDR1 is SGHNT and CDR2 YENEEA. This CDR3 is built from 14 residues. V gave up 5 bases and J gave up 4 bases; unmatched junction bases: 7. In DNA form, the CDR3 reads TGTGCCAGCAGCACCCGGACAGGATCAGAGACCCAGTACTTC. This gives the protein CASSTRTGSETQYF. The full variable domain, with the rest looked up from reference TRBV11-3 and TRBJ2-5, is EAGVVQSPRYKIIEKKQPVAFWCNPISGHNTLYWYLQNLGQGPELLIRYENEEAVDDSQLPKDRFSAERLKGVDSTLKIQPAELGDSAVYLCASSTRTGSETQYFGPGTRLLVL.

The chain combines TRBV28 with TRBJ2-7; D remains ambiguous. V lost 3 bases, J lost 2 bases, and 8 bases lay in between. The CDR3 has 13 amino acids. CDR1 is MDHEN and CDR2 is SYDVKM in the germline V gene. CDR3 DNA: TGTGCCAGCAGTTTGGTGGCTGCCTACGAGCAGTACTTC. Its protein is CASSLVAAYEQYF.

The chain combines TRBV7-9 with TRBJ1-2; D unclear. Looked up from germline, CDR1 is SEHNR and CDR2 is FQNEAQ (reference sequence). V was clipped by 2 bases and J by 0 bases, with 13 bases between them. The CDR3 covers 16 residues. The CDR3 loop reads CASSLYRSTSNYGYTF. CDR3 nucleotides: TGTGCCAGCAGCTTATACCGCAGCACCTCTAACTATGGCTACACCTTC.

CDR3 residues: CASSYKDRGRYEQYF. In DNA, the CDR3 is TGTGCCAGCAGTTACAAGGACAGGGGGCGATACGAGCAGTACTTC. The chain is built from TRBV6-5 and TRBJ2-7, with 11 bases that match TRBD1. CDR3 length: 15 residues. V lost 2 bases to trimming and J lost 4 bases; unmatched junction nucleotides: 4. The germline V gene encodes CDR1 MNHEY and CDR2 SVGAGI.

The table lists this clone with a count of one. The chain uses TRBV6-1 and TRBJ1-2; D remains ambiguous. The CDR3 is 13 amino acids. Trimming cost V 3 bases and J 6 bases, with 11 bases left between them. The germline V gene encodes CDR1 MNHNS and CDR2 SASEGT. CDR3 amino acids: CASSDLGHNGYTF. The CDR3 DNA is TGTGCCAGCAGTGATTTGGGCCACAATGGCTACACCTTC.

The chain carries TRBV6-1 and TRBJ1-1; 7 bases fit TRBD1. CDR1 and CDR2 (germline): MNHNS, SASEGT. This CDR3 is 15 amino acids long. V shed 6 bases and J 4 bases; nucleotides not matched to a gene: 11. The CDR3 sequence: CASSPLDRVSTEAFF. In nucleotides, the CDR3 is TGTGCCAGCAGCCCCCTTGACAGGGTATCCACTGAAGCTTTCTTT.